This TCR beta chain is drawn from a study of technical replicates of blood from several donors. This clone was recorded only once. Clones were sequenced by immunoSEQ multiplex PCR, and TCRdb holds only the in-frame ones, with some missing. The sample carries about 75,000 clones, approximately 97% recorded once. V was trimmed by 0 bases and J by 1 base, leaving 8 bases between them. The CDR3 runs to 14 residues. CDR1 and CDR2 from the germline V gene are SGHRS and YFSETQ. Sequenced: T cells isolated from PBMCs. The V gene is TRBV5-1, the J gene TRBJ2-7, with D possibly being TRBD2 (5 bases). This sequence was found in a human donor in good health. This CDR3 is CASSLVEGSYEQYF. The CDR3 nucleotides are TGCGCCAGCAGCTTGGTCGAGGGTTCCTACGAGCAGTACTTC.